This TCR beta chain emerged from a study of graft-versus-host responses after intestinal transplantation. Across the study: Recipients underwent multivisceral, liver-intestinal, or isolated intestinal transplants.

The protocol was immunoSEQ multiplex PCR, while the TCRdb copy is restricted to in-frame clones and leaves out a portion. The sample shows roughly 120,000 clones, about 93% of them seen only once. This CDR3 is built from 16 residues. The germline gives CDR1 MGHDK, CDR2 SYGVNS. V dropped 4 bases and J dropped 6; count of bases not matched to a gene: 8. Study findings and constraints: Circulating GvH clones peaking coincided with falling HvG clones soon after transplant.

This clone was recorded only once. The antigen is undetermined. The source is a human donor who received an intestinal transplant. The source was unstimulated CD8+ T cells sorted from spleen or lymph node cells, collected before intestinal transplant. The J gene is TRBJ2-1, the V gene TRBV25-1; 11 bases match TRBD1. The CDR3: CASSGGRGTGGNEQFF. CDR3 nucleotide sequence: TGTGCCAGCAGTGGGGGGAGAGGGACAGGGGGCAATGAGCAGTTCTTC.